Shown below are 7 T cell receptor beta chains from a single sample sequenced in a study of blood T cells in healthy people across ages (dated by TCRdb to about 2015). Receptor libraries were prepared by 5' RACE. For sequencing, an Illumina HiSeq 2500 was employed. A second PCR of about 6 to 12 cycles was run with a J-beta primer mix and a sample-barcoded 5' primer. TCRdb applied fastp at Q25 and MiXCR to the public reads, then kept only in-frame beta chains. Records with the same CDR3 protein are collapsed into one entry carrying the most frequent genes and DNA. Present in this sample are roughly 1,800,000 distinct CDR3 sequences, around half of which were seen just once. 2.1% of the sample is taken by the ten largest. The specimen sequenced was blood. The origin of the receptors is a woman aged 35 to 49 in good health.

V is TRBV4-3 and J is TRBJ1-5; D is unresolved. V was trimmed by 0 bases and J by 5 bases, leaving 14 bases between them. Germline CDR1 LGHNA, CDR2 YSLEER. There are 16 residues in the CDR3. The CDR3 sequence: CASSQDVGGGYQPQHF. The CDR3 DNA reads TGCGCCAGCAGCCAAGACGTGGGAGGCGGATATCAGCCCCAGCATTTT.

The rearrangement joins TRBV5-5 to TRBJ1-2; 11 nucleotides match TRBD1. The germline gives CDR1 SGHKS, CDR2 YYEKEE (reference sequence). Trimming took 2 bases from V and 2 from J; bases not matched to a gene: 8. CDR3 length: 17 residues. The CDR3: CASSFEPGTGGNYGYTF. The DNA of the CDR3 is TGTGCCAGCAGCTTCGAGCCCGGGACAGGGGGAAACTATGGCTACACCTTC.

The chain recombines TRBV11-1 with TRBJ2-7, with 10 bases aligning to TRBD1. V shed 6 bases and J 2 bases; nucleotides not matched to a gene: 25. CDR1 is SGHAT and CDR2 is FQDESV in the germline V gene (reference sequence). This CDR3 contains 21 residues. CDR3 sequence reads: CASSLKGSGTGVEFSAYEQYF. The CDR3 DNA reads TGTGCCAGCAGTTTAAAAGGAAGCGGGACAGGGGTTGAGTTCAGCGCCTACGAGCAGTACTTC.

This chain links TRBV6-5 with TRBJ2-1; 8 bases match TRBD1. With the DNA end fitting TRBJ2-7 better, the J assignment may be wrong. Per the germline V gene, CDR1 is MNHEY and CDR2 is SVGAGI. The CDR3 contains 16 residues. CDR3 region: CASSFRGLSSYNEQYF. CDR3 sequence (DNA): TGTGCCAGCAGTTTCAGGGGGCTTAGCTCCTACAATGAGCAGTACTTC.

With respect to this clonotype: The junction departs from the called germline gene at one end, perhaps through a read error. This rearrangement joins TRBV5-1 to TRBJ2-7; TRBD2 matches at 7 bases. Germline V gene lookup returns CDR1 SGHRS and CDR2 YFSETQ. This CDR3 contains 17 residues. The CDR3 here is CASSLLGLAESSYEQYF. The CDR3, as DNA: TGCGCCAGCAGCTTACTCGGTCTAGCGGAAAGCTCCTACGAACAGTACTTC.

V usage is TRBV20-1 and J usage is TRBJ1-2; 9 nucleotides agree with TRBD1. CDR1 and CDR2 from the germline V gene are DFQATT and SNEGSKA (reference sequence). V shed 3 bases and J 5 bases; nucleotides not matched to a gene: 4. The CDR3 is 13 amino acids. In DNA form, the CDR3 reads TGCAGTGCTAGTACGGGACAGGGATATGGCTACACCTTC. Translated: CSASTGQGYGYTF.

The CDR3 is CSARDEKNIQYF. CDR3 DNA sequence: TGCAGTGCTAGAGATGAAAAAAACATTCAGTACTTC. The chain combines TRBV20-1 with TRBJ2-4, with D unresolved. CDR1 DFQATT and CDR2 SNEGSKA come from the germline V gene (reference sequence). The CDR3 totals 12 residues. V was shortened by 0 bases and J by 4 bases, with 4 bases between the two germline ends.